This paragraph covers one T cell receptor beta chain sequence. A much larger clone sits a single nucleotide away, making a read error possible. Unique molecular identifiers were incorporated during preparation of the TCRbeta library. TCRdb re-called the PCR reads with MiXCR, one entry per CDR3 protein. The table shows 600,000 to 700,000 distinct CDR3 sequences, with roughly 15% occurring only once. CDR1 is MRHNA and CDR2 is SNTAGT in the germline V gene. The CDR3 length is 15 residues. This sample is drawn from a study of T-cell reconstitution after alpha-beta-depleted transplantation in children. This TCR derives from a human donor who donated a stem cell graft to a child with acute myeloid leukemia. The starting material was PBMCs from the stem cell graft donor, obtained from the stem cell graft. V usage is TRBV6-4 and J usage is TRBJ2-1, with 8 bases that match TRBD1. CDR3 coding DNA: TGTGCCAGCAGTGTTCGGGACAGGCCCTACAATCAGCAGTTCTTC. Its translation: CASSVRDRPYNQQFF.